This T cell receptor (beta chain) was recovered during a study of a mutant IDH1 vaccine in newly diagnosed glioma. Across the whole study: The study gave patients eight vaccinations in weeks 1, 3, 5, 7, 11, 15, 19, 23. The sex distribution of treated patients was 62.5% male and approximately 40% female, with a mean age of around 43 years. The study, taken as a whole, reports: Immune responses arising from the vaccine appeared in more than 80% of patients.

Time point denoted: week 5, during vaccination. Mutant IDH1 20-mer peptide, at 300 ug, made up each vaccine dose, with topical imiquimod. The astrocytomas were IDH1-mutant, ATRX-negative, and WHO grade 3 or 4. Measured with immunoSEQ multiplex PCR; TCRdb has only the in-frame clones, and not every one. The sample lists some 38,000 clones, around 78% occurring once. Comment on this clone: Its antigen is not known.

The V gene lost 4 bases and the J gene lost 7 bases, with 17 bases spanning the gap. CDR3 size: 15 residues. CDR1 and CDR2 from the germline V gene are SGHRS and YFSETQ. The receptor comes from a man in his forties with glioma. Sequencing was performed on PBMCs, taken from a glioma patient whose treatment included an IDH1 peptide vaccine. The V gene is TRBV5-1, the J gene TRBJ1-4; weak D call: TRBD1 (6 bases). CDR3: CASSTSGDMREKLFF. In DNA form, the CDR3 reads TGCGCCAGCAGCACCTCAGGGGATATGCGTGAAAAACTGTTTTTT. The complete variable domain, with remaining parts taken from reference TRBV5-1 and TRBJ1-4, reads KAGVTQTPRYLIKTRGQQVTLSCSPISGHRSVSWYQQTPGQGLQFLFEYFSETQRNKGNFPGRFSGRQFSNSRSEMNVSTLELGDSALYLCASSTSGDMREKLFFGSGTQLSVL.